These T cell receptor beta chains were read from a single sample in a study of T-cell memory formation after mild COVID-19. TCRdb passed the 5' RACE reads through MiXCR, listing each CDR3 protein once. The table has approximately 410,000 distinct CDR3 sequences, about 22% seen once. The sample taken for sequencing was PBMCs or a T cell subset sorted from them (not recorded which). These receptors were taken from an adult woman who had mild COVID-19 (a few samples of this study predate the infection). Cell type and time point are not known. CDR3s include the opening cysteine and the closing phenylalanine or tryptophan. A D gene is named only where the DNA matches it firmly. Size values are once, few and many counts, or a class for expanded clones, and some rows have none.

v_call: TRBV5-6
d_call: TRBD2
clone_size: NA
j_call: TRBJ2-7
cdr3_nt: TGTGCCAGCAGCTTTCGGTCCAGGGGACTAGCGACCTCCTACGAGCAGTACTTC
cdr3_aa: CASSFRSRGLATSYEQYF

v_call: TRBV6-5
d_call: TRBD1
clone_size: NA
j_call: TRBJ2-5
cdr3_nt: TGTGCCAGCAGTTACTTGGACAGGGTTTTGGGAGAGACCCAGTACTTC
cdr3_aa: CASSYLDRVLGETQYF

v_call: TRBV6-2/TRBV6-3
d_call: TRBD1
clone_size: NA
j_call: TRBJ2-3
cdr3_nt: TGTGCCAGCAGTCGGACAGGGATGAGCAATAAAAATACGCAGTATTTT
cdr3_aa: CASSRTGMSNKNTQYF

v_call: TRBV24-1
d_call: TRBD1
clone_size: few
j_call: TRBJ2-5
cdr3_nt: TGTGCCACCAGTGATGCCGGGACAGGGGGGGAGACCCAGTACTTC
cdr3_aa: CATSDAGTGGETQYF

v_call: TRBV20-1
d_call: NA
clone_size: NA
j_call: TRBJ2-1
cdr3_nt: TGCAGTGCTAGAGATCCCCCAGACGATTCCTACAATGAGCAGTTCTTC
cdr3_aa: CSARDPPDDSYNEQFF

v_call: TRBV7-9
d_call: NA
clone_size: NA
j_call: TRBJ2-7
cdr3_nt: TGTGCCAGCAGCGCTCTCCTGGGTACGCACCCCTACGAGCAGTACTTC
cdr3_aa: CASSALLGTHPYEQYF

v_call: TRBV4-1
d_call: NA
clone_size: few
j_call: TRBJ2-2
cdr3_nt: TGCGCCAGCAGCCGGAGGGACATTAACACCGGGGAGCTGTTTTTT
cdr3_aa: CASSRRDINTGELFF

v_call: TRBV12-3/TRBV12-4
d_call: NA
clone_size: few
j_call: TRBJ2-3
cdr3_nt: TGTGCCAGCAGTCGTTCGGGTCGGTCCACAGATACGCAGTATTTT
cdr3_aa: CASSRSGRSTDTQYF

v_call: TRBV4-1
d_call: TRBD2
clone_size: few
j_call: TRBJ2-7
cdr3_nt: TGCGCCAGCAGCCAAAAGGCGGGGGATCTCTACGAGCAGTACTTC
cdr3_aa: CASSQKAGDLYEQYF

v_call: TRBV6-1
d_call: NA
clone_size: few
j_call: TRBJ2-2
cdr3_nt: TGTGCCAGCAGTGACCTGATCACCGGGGAGCTGTTTTTT
cdr3_aa: CASSDLITGELFF

v_call: TRBV29-1
d_call: NA
clone_size: few
j_call: TRBJ2-2
cdr3_nt: TGCAGCGTTCTGTCTGACGCGAACACCGGGGAGCTGTTTTTT
cdr3_aa: CSVLSDANTGELFF

v_call: TRBV4-2
d_call: NA
clone_size: NA
j_call: TRBJ2-7
cdr3_nt: TGTGCCAGCAGCCAAGGAGCCGACCGCTCCTACGAGCAGTACTTC
cdr3_aa: CASSQGADRSYEQYF

v_call: TRBV7-3
d_call: NA
clone_size: NA
j_call: TRBJ2-7
cdr3_nt: TGTGCCAGCAGCTTAACCCCCCAGGGGACCGAGCAGTACTTC
cdr3_aa: CASSLTPQGTEQYF

v_call: TRBV4-3
d_call: NA
clone_size: NA
j_call: TRBJ1-1
cdr3_nt: TGCGCCAGCAGCCAAGAATATCGGTTTGAAGCTTTCTTT
cdr3_aa: CASSQEYRFEAFF

v_call: TRBV7-9
d_call: TRBD2
clone_size: few
j_call: TRBJ2-3
cdr3_nt: TGTGCCAGCAGCCCAGGACTAGCGGGTACGCAGTATTTT
cdr3_aa: CASSPGLAGTQYF

v_call: TRBV28
d_call: TRBD1
clone_size: once
j_call: TRBJ1-5
cdr3_nt: TGTGCCAGCAGCCCTGGGACAGGGAATTACAATCAGCCCCAGCATTTT
cdr3_aa: CASSPGTGNYNQPQHF

v_call: TRBV7-9
d_call: TRBD1
clone_size: NA
j_call: TRBJ2-5
cdr3_nt: TGTGCCAGCAGCGGGGGACAGCCAGGAGAGACCCAGTACTTC
cdr3_aa: CASSGGQPGETQYF

v_call: TRBV7-9
d_call: TRBD2
clone_size: NA
j_call: TRBJ2-5
cdr3_nt: TGTGCCAGCCGACTAGCGGATCAAGAGACCCAGTACTTC
cdr3_aa: CASRLADQETQYF

v_call: TRBV7-8
d_call: TRBD2
clone_size: few
j_call: TRBJ2-3
cdr3_nt: TGTGCCAGCAGCTTTAAATACGGCGGACTAGCGGGGGAGACAGATACGCAGTATTTT
cdr3_aa: CASSFKYGGLAGETDTQYF

v_call: TRBV25-1
d_call: TRBD2
clone_size: few
j_call: TRBJ2-2
cdr3_nt: TGTGCCAGCACCGCGGGGGTCACCGGGGAGCTGTTTTTT
cdr3_aa: CASTAGVTGELFF

v_call: TRBV7-3
d_call: NA
clone_size: few
j_call: TRBJ2-1
cdr3_nt: TGTGCCAGCAGCTTAGGACTGTTCTACAATGAGCAGTTCTTC
cdr3_aa: CASSLGLFYNEQFF

v_call: TRBV20-1
d_call: NA
clone_size: NA
j_call: TRBJ1-4
cdr3_nt: TGCAGTGCTAGAGATCGCCCCCTTAGGGGGGGGACTAATGAAAAACTGTTTTTT
cdr3_aa: CSARDRPLRGGTNEKLFF

v_call: TRBV5-1
d_call: NA
clone_size: NA
j_call: TRBJ1-1
cdr3_nt: TGCGCCAGCAGCTTAACAGGGTTGGTGAACACTGAAGCTTTCTTT
cdr3_aa: CASSLTGLVNTEAFF

v_call: TRBV5-6
d_call: NA
clone_size: few
j_call: TRBJ2-7
cdr3_nt: TGTGCCAGCAGCGGGCCTTTGGGGTTCTCCTACGAGCAGTACTTC
cdr3_aa: CASSGPLGFSYEQYF

v_call: TRBV2
d_call: TRBD2
clone_size: NA
j_call: TRBJ2-7
cdr3_nt: TGTGCCAGCAGGGCGGGGGGAGGATACGAGCAGTACTTC
cdr3_aa: CASRAGGGYEQYF

v_call: TRBV6-2/TRBV6-3
d_call: NA
clone_size: few
j_call: TRBJ2-1
cdr3_nt: TGTGCCAGCAGCGACCCCGGCGCTAACTCCTACAATGAGCAGTTCTTC
cdr3_aa: CASSDPGANSYNEQFF

v_call: TRBV2
d_call: NA
clone_size: once
j_call: TRBJ2-2
cdr3_nt: TGTGCCAGCCAAGGGCTCACCGGGGAGCTGTTTTTT
cdr3_aa: CASQGLTGELFF

v_call: TRBV7-9
d_call: NA
clone_size: few
j_call: TRBJ2-2
cdr3_nt: TGTGCCAGCAGCCCCGCGAGTACCGGGGAGCTGTTTTTT
cdr3_aa: CASSPASTGELFF

v_call: TRBV18
d_call: TRBD1
clone_size: few
j_call: TRBJ1-1
cdr3_nt: TGTGCCAGCTCCCAAGGGACAGTTGAAGCTTTCTTT
cdr3_aa: CASSQGTVEAFF

v_call: TRBV5-1
d_call: TRBD1
clone_size: NA
j_call: TRBJ2-7
cdr3_nt: TGCGCCAGCAGCAAGACCGGGACAGAGACCTACGAGCAGTACTTC
cdr3_aa: CASSKTGTETYEQYF

v_call: TRBV7-9
d_call: NA
clone_size: NA
j_call: TRBJ1-1
cdr3_nt: TGTGCCAGCAGCCCCCCAGGGGAGACTGAAGCTTTCTTT
cdr3_aa: CASSPPGETEAFF

v_call: TRBV7-2
d_call: TRBD1
clone_size: few
j_call: TRBJ2-1
cdr3_nt: TGTGCCAGCAGCTTAGGGGGACAGGGGGGTTACAATGAGCAGTTCTTC
cdr3_aa: CASSLGGQGGYNEQFF

v_call: TRBV20-1
d_call: TRBD1
clone_size: NA
j_call: TRBJ1-1
cdr3_nt: TGCAGTGCTGAGAAAATCGGGACAGGGAACACTGAAGCTTTCTTT
cdr3_aa: CSAEKIGTGNTEAFF

v_call: TRBV5-8
d_call: NA
clone_size: few
j_call: TRBJ2-7
cdr3_nt: TGTGCCAGCAGCCCAACAGGGTCTGGATCCTACGAGCAGTACTTC
cdr3_aa: CASSPTGSGSYEQYF

v_call: TRBV28
d_call: NA
clone_size: NA
j_call: TRBJ2-7
cdr3_nt: TGTGCCAGCAGTGGTATCCGGGACTGGTCTCGCTACGAGCAGTACTTC
cdr3_aa: CASSGIRDWSRYEQYF

v_call: TRBV7-9
d_call: NA
clone_size: NA
j_call: TRBJ1-5
cdr3_nt: TGTGCCAGCAGCTTAGCACAGGGAGTAGTGCAGCCCCAGCATTTT
cdr3_aa: CASSLAQGVVQPQHF

v_call: TRBV4-2
d_call: NA
clone_size: NA
j_call: TRBJ1-2
cdr3_nt: TGTGCCAGCAGCCAAGATATGGGTGGCTACACCTTC
cdr3_aa: CASSQDMGGYTF

v_call: TRBV19
d_call: NA
clone_size: NA
j_call: TRBJ2-7
cdr3_nt: TGTGCCAGTAGGGCCTATGAGGGTTCCTACGAGCAGTACTTC
cdr3_aa: CASRAYEGSYEQYF

v_call: TRBV25-1
d_call: NA
clone_size: NA
j_call: TRBJ2-3
cdr3_nt: TGTGCCAGCAGTGAATATATAGGGGGAATCACAGATACGCAGTATTTT
cdr3_aa: CASSEYIGGITDTQYF

v_call: TRBV9
d_call: TRBD1
clone_size: NA
j_call: TRBJ2-2
cdr3_nt: TGTGCCAGCAGCGTTTCCCTCCTGGGACAGGGGAACACCGGGGAGCTGTTTTTT
cdr3_aa: CASSVSLLGQGNTGELFF

v_call: TRBV5-1
d_call: NA
clone_size: NA
j_call: TRBJ2-2
cdr3_nt: TGCGCCAGCAGCTTAACCCAGGTCTCCGGGGAGCTGTTTTTT
cdr3_aa: CASSLTQVSGELFF

v_call: TRBV5-5
d_call: TRBD1
clone_size: few
j_call: TRBJ1-2
cdr3_nt: TGTGCCAGCAGCTTGACAGGGGATTCCTATGGCTACACCTTC
cdr3_aa: CASSLTGDSYGYTF

v_call: TRBV3-1
d_call: TRBD2
clone_size: NA
j_call: TRBJ2-7
cdr3_nt: TGTGCCAGCAGCCAGATGCCTAGCGGGAGCCCCTACGAGCAGTACTTC
cdr3_aa: CASSQMPSGSPYEQYF

v_call: TRBV4-2
d_call: NA
clone_size: NA
j_call: TRBJ1-5
cdr3_nt: TGTGCCAGCAGCCAATACTTACAGGGCGGCCAGCCCCAGCATTTT
cdr3_aa: CASSQYLQGGQPQHF

v_call: TRBV9
d_call: TRBD2
clone_size: many
j_call: TRBJ2-1
cdr3_nt: TGTGCCAGCAGCGTAGCAGCGGGAATCTACAATGAGCAGTTCTTC
cdr3_aa: CASSVAAGIYNEQFF

v_call: TRBV6-6
d_call: NA
clone_size: NA
j_call: TRBJ2-2
cdr3_nt: TGTGCCACCAGGGGCAACACCGGGGAGCTGTTTTTT
cdr3_aa: CATRGNTGELFF

v_call: TRBV7-9
d_call: TRBD2
clone_size: NA
j_call: TRBJ2-5
cdr3_nt: TGTGCCAGCAGCTTCAGCGGGGGACGTCAAAGAGAGACCCAGTACTTC
cdr3_aa: CASSFSGGRQRETQYF

v_call: TRBV7-9
d_call: TRBD2
clone_size: NA
j_call: TRBJ2-3
cdr3_nt: TGTGCCAGCAGCTTAGGCAGCGGGGGCCGAGGTACGCAGTATTTT
cdr3_aa: CASSLGSGGRGTQYF

v_call: TRBV12-3/TRBV12-4
d_call: NA
clone_size: NA
j_call: TRBJ2-2
cdr3_nt: TGTGCCAGCAGTTTAGCGTTCGTCAGGGGGGGCACCGGGGAGCTGTTTTTT
cdr3_aa: CASSLAFVRGGTGELFF

v_call: TRBV18
d_call: NA
clone_size: NA
j_call: TRBJ2-1
cdr3_nt: TGTGCCAGCTCACCTGGCCTCCGCCGGCCTGAGCAGTTCTTC
cdr3_aa: CASSPGLRRPEQFF

v_call: TRBV19
d_call: NA
clone_size: NA
j_call: TRBJ1-1
cdr3_nt: TGTGCCAGTAGTATACAAGGACAGACCTGGAACACTGAAGCTTTCTTT
cdr3_aa: CASSIQGQTWNTEAFF

v_call: TRBV5-6
d_call: NA
clone_size: NA
j_call: TRBJ2-3
cdr3_nt: TGTGCCAGCAGCTTGCATCTAGGGGCCTCACTCACGCAGTATTTT
cdr3_aa: CASSLHLGASLTQYF

v_call: TRBV6-5
d_call: NA
clone_size: NA
j_call: TRBJ2-1
cdr3_nt: TGTGCCAGCAGTTACTCAGGGGGTGGGTCCTACAATGAGCAGTTCTTC
cdr3_aa: CASSYSGGGSYNEQFF

v_call: TRBV5-5
d_call: NA
clone_size: NA
j_call: TRBJ1-4
cdr3_nt: TGTGCCAGCAGCCAACTGGACGGGAATGAAAAACTGTTTTTT
cdr3_aa: CASSQLDGNEKLFF